These 22 T cell receptor beta chains share one sample of origin, sequenced in a study of regulatory T cells in long-lasting Graves disease. The time point here: persistent/refractory GD, antithyroid drugs over 5 years with positive TRAb. TCR sequences were obtained from RNA taken from PBMCs. Construction of the TCR beta libraries employed iRepertoire HTBI primers in conjunction with Arm-PCR of CDR3 regions. A single record per CDR3 protein comes from TCRdb applying MiXCR to the multiplex PCR reads. The table shows a few hundred thousand distinct CDR3 sequences, with approximately 25% occurring only once. The sequenced sample was peripheral blood mononuclear cells (PBMCs), obtained when the disease was refractory, from a patient treated with antithyroid drugs. Source of these receptors: a woman in her forties with Graves disease.

In its sample, this clonotype was seen many times. The chain uses TRBV28 and TRBJ2-7; 7 positions match TRBD2. After removal of 6 bases from V and 4 bases from J, the junction contained 12 bases not matched to a gene. CDR1 and CDR2 from the germline V gene are MDHEN and SYDVKM. This CDR3 is built from 15 residues. CDR3 sequence reads: CASRGEGRGVYEQYF. In DNA form, the CDR3 reads TGTGCCAGCAGGGGGGAGGGGAGAGGGGTGTACGAGCAGTACTTC.

This clonotype was seen repeatedly, ten times or more. The chain carries TRBV6-9 and TRBJ2-6; perhaps TRBD2 as D (5 bases). The CDR3 loop spans 15 amino acids. Between the trimmed V and J ends, which lost 3 bases and 1 base, there was a span of 7 bases. From germline, CDR1 is MNHGY and CDR2 SVAAGI. The DNA for the CDR3 is TGTGCCAGCAGTTACCGGGGATCTGGGGCCAACGTCCTGACTTTC. This codes for CASSYRGSGANVLTF.

This clonotype has a handful of counts. The V and J genes are TRBV20-1 and TRBJ2-3; the D gene could be TRBD1 or TRBD2 (7 bases each). Germline V gives CDR1 DFQATT, CDR2 SNEGSKA (reference sequence). The CDR3 sequence is 13 residues long. The V end was cut by 5 bases, the J end by 4 bases, with 13 bases between. CDR3 in DNA: TGCAGTGCTCGACAGGGAGGGTCAGATACGCAGTATTTT. Its protein product is CSARQGGSDTQYF.

This clonotype came up a few times. This rearrangement joins TRBV7-2 to TRBJ1-1; D gene unclear. Germline V gives CDR1 SGHTA, CDR2 FQGNSA. The CDR3 runs 14 residues. Trimming removed 5 bases at V and 0 bases at J, with 10 bases between. In DNA form, the CDR3 reads TGTGCCAGCAGCGAAGGACTGTTGAACACTGAAGCTTTCTTT. Amino acid sequence: CASSEGLLNTEAFF.

J is TRBJ2-3 and V is TRBV2, with a tentative D call TRBD1 (6 bases). The germline gives CDR1 SNHLY, CDR2 FYNNEI. The CDR3 totals 17 residues. V lost 0 bases to trimming and J lost 2 bases, with 15 bases between them. CDR3 protein: CASSEALGQLHTDTQYF. CDR3 nucleotide sequence: TGTGCCAGCAGTGAAGCACTTGGACAGCTACACACAGATACGCAGTATTTT.

The chain recombines TRBV29-1 with TRBJ2-5; 7 bases are shared with TRBD2. CDR3 length equals 13 residues. CDR1 and CDR2 from the germline V gene are SQVTM and ANQGSEA. The V segment lost 2 bases and the J segment 4 bases; nucleotides outside the gene matches: 4. CDR3 sequence (DNA): TGCAGCGTTGAACAATGGGGGGGAGAGACCCAGTACTTC. Amino acid sequence: CSVEQWGGETQYF.

Concerning this clonotype: At one boundary the junction diverges from the germline segment, which might be a read error. The rearrangement links TRBV5-1 to TRBJ2-7, with TRBD1 as a possible D gene (6 bases). Looked up from germline, CDR1 is SGHRS and CDR2 is YFSETQ. The CDR3 sequence is 13 residues long. In DNA form, the CDR3 reads TGTGCCAGCAGCCCGACAGGCGTGGAAGAGCAGTACTTC. Protein sequence: CASSPTGVEEQYF. The variable domain in full, completed from reference TRBV5-1 and TRBJ2-7, reads KAGVTQTPRYLIKTRGQQVTLSCSPISGHRSVSWYQQTPGQGLQFLFEYFSETQRNKGNFPGRFSGRQFSNSRSEMNVSTLELGDSALYLCASSPTGVEEQYFGPGTRLTVT.

About this clonotype: A junction end diverges from the germline sequence, so it may reflect a read error. V and J are TRBV7-7 and TRBJ2-7; 7 bases fit TRBD1. Germline V CDR1 and CDR2: SSHAT, FNYEAQ (reference sequence). The CDR3 totals 16 residues. The DNA of the CDR3 is TGTGCTAGCAGCTGTAACAGGGGCCGAAGGGACTACGAGCAGTACTTC. Its translation: CASSCNRGRRDYEQYF. The full variable domain, with the rest looked up from reference TRBV7-7 and TRBJ2-7, is GAGVSQSPRYKVTKRGQDVTLRCDPISSHATLYWYQQALGQGPEFLTYFNYEAQPDKSGLPSDRFSAERPEGSISTLTIQRTEQRDSAMYRCASSCNRGRRDYEQYFGPGTRLTVT.

V usage is TRBV5-6 and J usage is TRBJ2-7; TRBD1 might be the D (6 bases). This CDR3 has 12 amino acids. In germline, CDR1 is SGHDT, CDR2 YYEEEE. V was clipped by 6 bases and J by 3 bases, with 10 bases between them. The CDR3 DNA sequence: TGTGCCAGCACCGGGACACTCTACGAGCAGTACTTC. This encodes CASTGTLYEQYF.

The chain carries TRBV27 and TRBJ2-7; tentatively, D is TRBD1 (6 bases). Deletions cut 7 bases from V and 4 bases from J, with 20 bases between. The CDR3 covers 15 residues. Per germline, CDR1 MNHEY and CDR2 SMNVEV (reference sequence). CDR3 bases: TGTGCCAGCAAAATTTCCGGGACAAGCCCATACGAGCAGTACTTC. It translates to CASKISGTSPYEQYF.

This clonotype has more than one count but fewer than ten. This chain uses TRBV29-1 with TRBJ1-3, with D perhaps matching TRBD1 (5 bases). Germline V gene data show CDR1 as SQVTM and CDR2 as ANQGSEA. CDR3 length: 16 amino acids. V shed 1 base and J shed 0 bases, with 13 bases lying between them. CDR3 sequence reads: CSVEGGGRYSGNTIYF. The CDR3 DNA reads as TGCAGCGTTGAAGGTGGGGGGAGATACTCTGGAAACACCATATATTTT.

This clonotype was seen more than once but under ten times. CDR3 sequence (DNA): TGCAGTGCCGCAATTACAGGGGGATACACCGGGGAGCTGTTTTTT. Protein sequence: CSAAITGGYTGELFF. The chain recombines TRBV20-1 with TRBJ2-2; 8 bases are shared with TRBD1. Per germline, CDR1 DFQATT and CDR2 SNEGSKA (reference sequence). The V gene end was trimmed by 6 bases and the J gene end by 3 bases; junction bases not matched to a gene: 9. This CDR3 spans 15 amino acids.

The chain combines TRBV2 with TRBJ2-1, with D possibly TRBD2 on 5 matching bases. Trimming took 6 bases from V and 7 from J, leaving 16 bases between them. There are 14 residues in the CDR3. Germline loops: CDR1 SNHLY, CDR2 FYNNEI. CDR3: CASRELGGPNEQFF. The CDR3 nucleotides read TGTGCCAGCAGAGAACTAGGCGGGCCAAATGAGCAGTTCTTC. Drawing the rest from reference TRBV2 and TRBJ2-1, the complete variable domain is EPEVTQTPSHQVTQMGQEVILRCVPISNHLYFYWYRQILGQKVEFLVSFYNNEISEKSEIFDDQFSVERPDGSNFTLKIRSTKLEDSAMYFCASRELGGPNEQFFGPGTRLTVL.

The table lists this clonotype with many counts. J is TRBJ2-7 and V is TRBV12-3 or TRBV12-4; 12 bases align to TRBD2. This CDR3 comprises 14 residues. V dropped 6 bases and J dropped 6; count of bases not matched to a gene: 6. CDR3 loop: CASSRTSGMSEQYF. As DNA, the CDR3 is TGTGCCAGCAGCCGGACTAGCGGGATGAGCGAGCAGTACTTC.

This clonotype was detected only a few times. The rearrangement links TRBV4-2 to TRBJ1-5; tentatively, D is TRBD1 (5 bases). CDR1 is LGHNA and CDR2 is YNFKEQ in the germline V gene. The CDR3 has 14 amino acids. V was cut by 3 bases and J by 9 bases, with 15 bases left in between. This CDR3 is CASSQAPTGGPQHF. In nucleotides, the CDR3 is TGTGCCAGCAGCCAGGCTCCCACTGGGGGGCCCCAGCATTTT.

J is TRBJ1-6 and V is TRBV5-8, with unresolved D. This CDR3 spans 13 amino acids. CDR1 SGHTS and CDR2 YDEGEE come from the germline V gene. Between the trimmed V and J ends, which lost 4 bases and 7 bases, there was a span of 9 bases. Written as DNA, the CDR3 is TGTGCCAGCAGCCGGGTCCCAAATTCACCCCTCCACTTT. Translated: CASSRVPNSPLHF. The whole variable domain, remainder taken from reference TRBV5-8 and TRBJ1-6, is EAGVTQSPTHLIKTRGQQATLRCSPISGHTSVYWYQQALGLGLQFLLWYDEGEERNRGNFPPRFSGRQFPNYSSELNVNALELEDSALYLCASSRVPNSPLHFGNGTRLTVT.

This clonotype has just a few counts. V usage is TRBV6-1 and J usage is TRBJ1-5, with TRBD1 matching over 12 bases. Trimming took 6 bases from V and 6 from J; bases not matched to a gene: 3. Per germline, CDR1 MNHNS and CDR2 SASEGT. The CDR3 is made up of 14 amino acids. The CDR3 reads CASRGQGAIQPQHF. The CDR3 bases are TGTGCCAGCAGGGGACAGGGGGCAATTCAGCCCCAGCATTTT.

This clonotype was seen a few times. The chain couples TRBV29-1 to TRBJ1-5; 7 positions match TRBD1. CDR1 SQVTM and CDR2 ANQGSEA come from the germline V gene. V trimming: 4 bases; J trimming: 1 base; junction bases outside the gene matches: 1. CDR3 length: 13 residues. The CDR3 spells CSVGDSSNQPQHF. The CDR3, as DNA: TGCAGCGTTGGGGACAGCAGCAATCAGCCCCAGCATTTT.

The genes are TRBV6-2 or TRBV6-3 and TRBJ2-2, with 8 bases fitting TRBD1. The junction had 5 bases not matched to a gene; V was cut back by 6 bases and J by 2 bases. Germline lookup yields CDR1 MNHEY and CDR2 SVGEGT. The CDR3 length is 15 residues. CDR3 loop: CASRHDRGNTGELFF. In DNA form, the CDR3 reads TGTGCCAGCAGACACGACAGGGGTAACACCGGGGAGCTGTTTTTT.

The chain couples TRBV12-3 or TRBV12-4 to TRBJ2-7; TRBD1 aligns across 11 bases. The CDR3 sequence is 15 residues long. V lost 5 bases, J lost 4 bases, and 7 bases stayed unmatched. CDR3 sequence (DNA): TGTGCCAGCAGTGCCGGGACAGGGGGTTCATACGAGCAGTACTTC. This gives the protein CASSAGTGGSYEQYF.

The gene calls are TRBV28 and TRBJ1-2, with D perhaps TRBD1 (5 bases). The CDR3 covers 13 residues. The germline CDR1 and CDR2 sequences are MDHEN and SYDVKM. With 2 bases removed from V and 7 bases from J, the gap between germline ends came to 11 bases. This CDR3 is CASSLTGDSGYTF. CDR3 nucleotides: TGTGCCAGCAGTTTAACGGGGGACTCTGGCTACACCTTC.

This chain uses TRBV5-4 with TRBJ2-5; either TRBD1 or TRBD2 may fit D (5 bases each). V gave up 2 bases and J gave up 2 bases, with 13 bases separating them. CDR3 length: 15 residues. Germline-derived CDR1 and CDR2 are SGHNT and YYREEE (reference sequence). In DNA, the CDR3 is TGTGCCAGCAGCTTTTCGGGGCAGCGGCAAGAGACCCAGTACTTC. Protein sequence: CASSFSGQRQETQYF.